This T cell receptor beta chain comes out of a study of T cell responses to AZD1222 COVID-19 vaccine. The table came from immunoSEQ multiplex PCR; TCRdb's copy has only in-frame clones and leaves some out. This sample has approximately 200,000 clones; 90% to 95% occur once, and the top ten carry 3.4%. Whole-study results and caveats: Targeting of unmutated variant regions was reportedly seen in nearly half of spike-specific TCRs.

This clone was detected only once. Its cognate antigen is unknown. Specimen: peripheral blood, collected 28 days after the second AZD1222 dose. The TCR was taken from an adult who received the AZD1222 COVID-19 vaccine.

CDR3 DNA: TGTGCCAGCAGCCGCTTCGCAGCGGGAGGAACAGATACGCAGTATTTT. It codes for CASSRFAAGGTDTQYF. This chain connects TRBV6-2 or TRBV6-3 to TRBJ2-3, with 9 positions matching TRBD2. With V trimmed by 6 bases and J by 3 bases, 10 bases remained unmatched. The CDR3 length is 16 residues. CDR1 and CDR2 from the germline V gene are MNHEY and SVGEGT.